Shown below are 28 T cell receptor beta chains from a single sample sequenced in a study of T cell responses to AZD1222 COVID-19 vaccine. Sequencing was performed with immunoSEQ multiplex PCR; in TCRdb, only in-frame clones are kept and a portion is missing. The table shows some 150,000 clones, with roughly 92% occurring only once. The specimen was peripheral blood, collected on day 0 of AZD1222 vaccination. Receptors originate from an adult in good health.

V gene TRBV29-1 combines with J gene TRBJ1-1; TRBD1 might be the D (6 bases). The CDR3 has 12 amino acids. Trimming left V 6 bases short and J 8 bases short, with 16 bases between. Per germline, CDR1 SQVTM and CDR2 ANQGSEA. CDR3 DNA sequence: TGCAGCGTCCAATACAACAGGGAGGAAGCTTTCTTT. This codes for CSVQYNREEAFF.

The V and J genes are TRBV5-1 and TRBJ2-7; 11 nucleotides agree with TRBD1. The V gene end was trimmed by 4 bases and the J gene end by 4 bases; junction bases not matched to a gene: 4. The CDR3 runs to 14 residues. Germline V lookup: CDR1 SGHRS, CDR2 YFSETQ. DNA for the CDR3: TGCGCCAGCAGCGCCGGGACAGGGGGATACGAGCAGTACTTC. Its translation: CASSAGTGGYEQYF.

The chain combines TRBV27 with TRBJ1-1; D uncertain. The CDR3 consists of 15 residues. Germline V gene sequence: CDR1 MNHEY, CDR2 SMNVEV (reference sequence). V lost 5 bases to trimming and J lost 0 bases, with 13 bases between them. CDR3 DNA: TGTGCCAGCAGTCCCACGAGACCGGTGAACACTGAAGCTTTCTTT. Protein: CASSPTRPVNTEAFF.

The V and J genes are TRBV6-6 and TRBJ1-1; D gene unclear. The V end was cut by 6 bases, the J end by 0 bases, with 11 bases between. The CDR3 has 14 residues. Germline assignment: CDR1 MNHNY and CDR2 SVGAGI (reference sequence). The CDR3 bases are TGTGCCAGCAGCCAGACTGATTTGAACACTGAAGCTTTCTTT. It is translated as CASSQTDLNTEAFF.

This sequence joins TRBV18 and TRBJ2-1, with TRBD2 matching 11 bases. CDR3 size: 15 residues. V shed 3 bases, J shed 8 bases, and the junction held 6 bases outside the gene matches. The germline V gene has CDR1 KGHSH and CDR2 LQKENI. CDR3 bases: TGTGCCAGCTCACCTTTAGCGGGAGGGCCGTATGAGCAGTTCTTC. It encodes CASSPLAGGPYEQFF.

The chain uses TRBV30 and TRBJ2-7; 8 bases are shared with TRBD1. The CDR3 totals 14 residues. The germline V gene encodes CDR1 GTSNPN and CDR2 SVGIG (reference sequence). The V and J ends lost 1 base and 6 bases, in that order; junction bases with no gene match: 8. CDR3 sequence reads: CAWSAGQGGLEQYF. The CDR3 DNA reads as TGTGCCTGGAGTGCCGGACAGGGAGGACTCGAGCAGTACTTC. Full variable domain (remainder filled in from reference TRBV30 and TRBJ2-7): SQTIHQWPATLVQPVGSPLSLECTVEGTSNPNLYWYRQAAGRGLQLLFYSVGIGQISSEVPQNLSASRPQDRQFILSSKKLLLSDSGFYLCAWSAGQGGLEQYFGPGTRLTVT.

The CDR3 sequence: CAWSVWGGSNTEAFF. The CDR3 DNA reads as TGTGCCTGGAGTGTATGGGGGGGAAGCAACACTGAAGCTTTCTTT. This chain links TRBV30 with TRBJ1-1; a possible D gene is TRBD1 (5 bases). V was clipped by 0 bases and J by 2 bases, with 13 bases between them. CDR1 is GTSNPN, CDR2 SVGIG, per germline (reference sequence). The CDR3 is 15 residues long.

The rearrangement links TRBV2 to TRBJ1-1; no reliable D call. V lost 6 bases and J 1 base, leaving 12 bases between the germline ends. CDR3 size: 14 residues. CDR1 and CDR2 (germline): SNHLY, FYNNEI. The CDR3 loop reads CASSLNPPNTEAFF. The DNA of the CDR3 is TGTGCCAGCAGCCTAAACCCCCCGAACACTGAAGCTTTCTTT.

DNA of the CDR3: TGTGCCAGTACCACACTCCGGGGTCGTGGCAATCAGCCCCAGCATTTT. Amino acid sequence: CASTTLRGRGNQPQHF. V gene TRBV19 combines with J gene TRBJ1-5, with D uncertain. The CDR3 length is 16 residues. V gave up 7 bases and J gave up 2 bases, with 18 bases separating them. CDR1 is LNHDA and CDR2 is SQIVND in the germline V gene (reference sequence).

The CDR3 DNA follows: TGTGCCAGCAGCCCCCCTCTGTCGGGACAATCCTACAATGAGCAGTTCTTC. It specifies CASSPPLSGQSYNEQFF. The genes are TRBV13 and TRBJ2-1, with D perhaps matching TRBD1 (6 bases). The CDR3 contains 17 residues. The germline V gene has CDR1 PRHDT and CDR2 FYEKMQ (reference sequence). With 5 bases removed from V and 1 base from J, the gap between germline ends came to 18 bases. Full variable domain (missing parts from reference TRBV13 and TRBJ2-1): AAGVIQSPRHLIKEKRETATLKCYPIPRHDTVYWYQQGPGQDPQFLISFYEKMQSDKGSIPDRFSAQQFSDYHSELNMSSLELGDSALYFCASSPPLSGQSYNEQFFGPGTRLTVL.

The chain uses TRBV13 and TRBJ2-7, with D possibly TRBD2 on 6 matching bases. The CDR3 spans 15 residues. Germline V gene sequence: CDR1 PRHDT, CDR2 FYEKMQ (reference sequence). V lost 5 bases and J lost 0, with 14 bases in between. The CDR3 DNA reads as TGTGCCAGCAGCCCCCGGGGGAGTAGCTCCTACGAGCAGTACTTC. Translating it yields CASSPRGSSSYEQYF.

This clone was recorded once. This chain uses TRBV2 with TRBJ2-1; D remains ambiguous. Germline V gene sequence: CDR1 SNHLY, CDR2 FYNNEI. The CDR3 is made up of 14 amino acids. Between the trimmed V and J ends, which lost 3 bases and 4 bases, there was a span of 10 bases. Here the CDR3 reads CASSERTFYNEQFF. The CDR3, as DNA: TGTGCCAGCAGTGAGAGGACCTTTTACAATGAGCAGTTCTTC. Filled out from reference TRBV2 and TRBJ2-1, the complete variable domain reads EPEVTQTPSHQVTQMGQEVILRCVPISNHLYFYWYRQILGQKVEFLVSFYNNEISEKSEIFDDQFSVERPDGSNFTLKIRSTKLEDSAMYFCASSERTFYNEQFFGPGTRLTVL.

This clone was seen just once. The CDR3 here is CASVPPTGSSGNQPQHF. CDR3 nucleotides: TGTGCTAGTGTTCCCCCTACAGGGTCGTCGGGCAATCAGCCCCAGCATTTT. This chain joins TRBV12-5 and TRBJ1-5, with a possible D match to TRBD1 (6 bases). CDR1 LGHNT and CDR2 FRNRAP come from the germline V gene. Between the trimmed V and J ends, which lost 7 bases and 2 bases, there was a span of 21 bases. CDR3 length equals 17 residues.

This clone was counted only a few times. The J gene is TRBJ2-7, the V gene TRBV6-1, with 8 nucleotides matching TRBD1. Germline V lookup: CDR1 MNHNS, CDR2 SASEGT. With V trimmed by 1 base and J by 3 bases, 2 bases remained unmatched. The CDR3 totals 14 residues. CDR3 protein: CASSEGDRGYEQYF. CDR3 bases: TGTGCCAGCAGTGAAGGAGACAGGGGCTACGAGCAGTACTTC.

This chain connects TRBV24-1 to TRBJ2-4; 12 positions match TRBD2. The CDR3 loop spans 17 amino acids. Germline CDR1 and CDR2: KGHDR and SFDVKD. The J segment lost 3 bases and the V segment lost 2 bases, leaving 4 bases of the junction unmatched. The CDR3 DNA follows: TGTGCCACCAGTGATTGGACTAGCGGGACCGTCAAAAACATTCAGTACTTC. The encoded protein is CATSDWTSGTVKNIQYF.

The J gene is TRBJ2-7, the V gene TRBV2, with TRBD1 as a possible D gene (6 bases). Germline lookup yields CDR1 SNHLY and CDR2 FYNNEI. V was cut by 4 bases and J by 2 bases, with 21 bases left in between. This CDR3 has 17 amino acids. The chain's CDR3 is CASSGGTGFSMTYEQYF. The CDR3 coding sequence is TGTGCCAGCAGTGGTGGCACAGGGTTCTCAATGACCTACGAGCAGTACTTC.

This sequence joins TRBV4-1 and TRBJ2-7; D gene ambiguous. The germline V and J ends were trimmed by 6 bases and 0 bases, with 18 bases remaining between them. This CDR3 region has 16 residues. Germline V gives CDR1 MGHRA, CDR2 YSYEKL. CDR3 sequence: CASRFPQVFYSYEQYF. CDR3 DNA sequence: TGCGCCAGCAGGTTTCCTCAGGTTTTTTACTCCTACGAGCAGTACTTC.

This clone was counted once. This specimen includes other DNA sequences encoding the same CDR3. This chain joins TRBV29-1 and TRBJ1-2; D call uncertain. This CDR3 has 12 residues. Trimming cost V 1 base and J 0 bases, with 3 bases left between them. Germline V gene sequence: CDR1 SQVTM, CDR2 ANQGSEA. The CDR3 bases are TGCAGCGTTGAAGCAGCTAACTATGGCTACACCTTC. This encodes CSVEAANYGYTF. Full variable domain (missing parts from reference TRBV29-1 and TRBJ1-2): SAVISQKPSRDICQRGTSLTIQCQVDSQVTMMFWYRQQPGQSLTLIATANQGSEATYESGFVIDKFPISRPNLTFSTLTVSNMSPEDSSIYLCSVEAANYGYTFGSGTRLTVV.

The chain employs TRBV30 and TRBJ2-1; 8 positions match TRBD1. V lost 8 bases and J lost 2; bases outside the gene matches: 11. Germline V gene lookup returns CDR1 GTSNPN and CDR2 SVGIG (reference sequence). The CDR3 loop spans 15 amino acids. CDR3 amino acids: CAGGQGLKTYNEQFF. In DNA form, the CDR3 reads TGTGCCGGTGGACAGGGACTGAAGACCTACAATGAGCAGTTCTTC.

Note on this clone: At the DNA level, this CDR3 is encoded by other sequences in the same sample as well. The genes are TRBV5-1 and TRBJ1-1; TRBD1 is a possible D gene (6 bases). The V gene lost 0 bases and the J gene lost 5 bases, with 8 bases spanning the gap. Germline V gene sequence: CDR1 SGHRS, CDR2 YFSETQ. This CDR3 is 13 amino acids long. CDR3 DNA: TGCGCCAGCAGCTTGGAAGGGGGGACTGAAGCTTTCTTT. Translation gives CASSLEGGTEAFF.

In DNA, the CDR3 is TGTGCCAGCAGCTTAGGACCTTGGAGTGAAGCTTTCTTT. This codes for CASSLGPWSEAFF. The chain employs TRBV11-3 and TRBJ1-1; no clear D. Deletions cut 1 base from V and 7 bases from J, with 10 bases between. This CDR3 comprises 13 residues. Germline loops: CDR1 SGHNT, CDR2 YENEEA.

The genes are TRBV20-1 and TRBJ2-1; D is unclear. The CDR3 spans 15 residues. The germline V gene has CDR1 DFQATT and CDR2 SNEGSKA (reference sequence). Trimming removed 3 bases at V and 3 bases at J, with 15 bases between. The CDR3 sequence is CSASSSPMNYNEQFF. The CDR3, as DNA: TGCAGTGCTAGTTCCAGCCCGATGAACTACAATGAGCAGTTCTTC.

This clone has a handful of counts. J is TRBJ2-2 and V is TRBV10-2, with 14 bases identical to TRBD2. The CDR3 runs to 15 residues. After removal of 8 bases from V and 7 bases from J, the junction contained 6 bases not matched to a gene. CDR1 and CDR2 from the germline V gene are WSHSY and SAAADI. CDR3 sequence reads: CASGLAGGYGGELFF. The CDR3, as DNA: TGCGCCAGCGGACTAGCGGGAGGTTACGGCGGGGAGCTGTTTTTT.

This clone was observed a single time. CDR3 DNA sequence: TGTGCCAGCAGCCAAGAGACGGGTGGCTACACCTTC. This codes for CASSQETGGYTF. This chain joins TRBV3-1 (or the pseudogene TRBV3-2) and TRBJ1-2; D is ambiguous. The V end was cut by 0 bases, the J end by 7 bases, with 6 bases between. Germline-derived CDR1 and CDR2 are LGHDT and YNNKEL (reference sequence). This CDR3 has 12 amino acids.

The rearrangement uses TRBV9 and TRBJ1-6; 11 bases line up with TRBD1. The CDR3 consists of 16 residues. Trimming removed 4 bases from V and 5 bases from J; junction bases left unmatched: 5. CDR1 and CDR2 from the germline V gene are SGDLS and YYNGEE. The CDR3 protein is CASSFGTGGDNSPLHF. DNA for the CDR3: TGTGCCAGCAGCTTCGGGACAGGGGGTGATAATTCACCCCTCCACTTT.

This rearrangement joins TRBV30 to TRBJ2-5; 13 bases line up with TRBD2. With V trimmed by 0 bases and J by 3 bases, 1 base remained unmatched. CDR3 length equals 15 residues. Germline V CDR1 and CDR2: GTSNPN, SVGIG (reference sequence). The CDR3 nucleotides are TGTGCCTGGAGTGTACTAGCGGGAGGGAAAGAGACCCAGTACTTC. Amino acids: CAWSVLAGGKETQYF.

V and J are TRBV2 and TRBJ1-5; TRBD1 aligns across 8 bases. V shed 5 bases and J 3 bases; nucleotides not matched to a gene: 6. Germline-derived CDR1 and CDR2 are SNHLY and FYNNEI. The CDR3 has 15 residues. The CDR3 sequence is CASSPGQGYNQPQHF. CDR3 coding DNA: TGTGCCAGCAGTCCCGGACAGGGCTACAATCAGCCCCAGCATTTT.

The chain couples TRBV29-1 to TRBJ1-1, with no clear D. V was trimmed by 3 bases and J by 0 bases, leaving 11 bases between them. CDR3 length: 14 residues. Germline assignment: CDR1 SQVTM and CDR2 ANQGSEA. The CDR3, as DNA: TGCAGCGTTGACAGACGGAGTATGAACACTGAAGCTTTCTTT. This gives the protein CSVDRRSMNTEAFF.